A single sample is the source of the 17 T cell receptor beta chains below, sequenced in a study of Graves' ophthalmopathy and Graves' hyperthyroidism. RNA transcripts yielded amplified TCR beta CDR3 regions. The first-round RT-PCR employed HTBI primers together with the Qiagen OneStep RT-PCR kit. A multiplex PCR was then performed as the second round. TCRdb redid the calling of the multiplex PCR reads with MiXCR, one entry per CDR3 protein. The sample consists of 600,000 to 700,000 distinct CDR3 sequences, about two fifths of them appearing once. Sequences were obtained from peripheral blood. The receptors originated from an adult man with Graves' ophthalmopathy.

This clonotype was counted a single time. The chain uses TRBV29-1 and TRBJ1-2; maybe TRBD1 (6 bases). The CDR3 consists of 14 residues. The germline CDR1 and CDR2 sequences are SQVTM and ANQGSEA. V dropped 6 bases and J dropped 5 bases, with 19 bases sitting between them. The CDR3: CSVTLGGGLYGYTF. CDR3 sequence (DNA): TGCAGCGTCACCCTTGGAGGGGGACTTTATGGCTACACCTTC.

The chain carries TRBV4-3 and TRBJ1-1, with unresolved D. The germline V gene encodes CDR1 LGHNA and CDR2 YSLEER. Trimming removed 7 bases at V and 0 bases at J, with 9 bases between. The CDR3 is 13 amino acids. The CDR3, as DNA: TGCGCCAGCAAACCGGGCGTGAACACTGAAGCTTTCTTT. Translating it yields CASKPGVNTEAFF.

In its sample, this clonotype was seen many times. This chain connects TRBV9 to TRBJ1-2; unclear D gene. Germline CDR1 reads SGDLS; CDR2 reads YYNGEE. The length of the CDR3 is 14 residues. Trimming cost V 0 bases and J 1 base, with 7 bases left between them. In DNA form, the CDR3 reads TGTGCCAGCAGCGTAGTCCCTGATAACTATGGCTACACCTTC. It is translated as CASSVVPDNYGYTF.

This clonotype was counted ten times or more. The rearrangement uses TRBV20-1 and TRBJ2-5, with D perhaps matching TRBD1 (5 bases). The germline CDR1 and CDR2 sequences are DFQATT and SNEGSKA (reference sequence). The CDR3 spans 12 residues. Trimming took off 6 bases at V and 2 bases at J, with 10 bases between the two ends. CDR3 region: CSAPTDQETQYF. In DNA, the CDR3 is TGCAGTGCCCCGACAGATCAAGAGACCCAGTACTTC.

This clonotype was recorded at least ten times. This chain links TRBV12-3 or TRBV12-4 with TRBJ1-6; D unclear. The V gene lost 6 bases and the J gene lost 7 bases, with 10 bases spanning the gap. This CDR3 spans 13 amino acids. The CDR3 DNA is TGTGCCAGCAGCTATGAGGACAATTCACCCCTCCACTTT. Translated: CASSYEDNSPLHF.

This clonotype was counted at least ten times. V and J are TRBV2 and TRBJ1-1, with D uncertain. Looked up from germline, CDR1 is SNHLY and CDR2 is FYNNEI. V lost 4 bases, J lost 6 bases, and 12 bases lay in between. This CDR3 comprises 13 residues. In DNA form, the CDR3 reads TGTGCCAGCAGTGTGTTTCTTCGATCTGAAGCTTTCTTT. Translation: CASSVFLRSEAFF.

The chain combines TRBV25-1 with TRBJ1-5; 9 nucleotides match TRBD1. The CDR3 is 16 residues long. Germline CDR1 reads MGHDK; CDR2 reads SYGVNS. V was clipped by 5 bases and J by 4 bases; unmatched bases: 9. The CDR3 bases are TGTGCCAGCAGTTACGGAACAGGGGGCAGAAATCAGCCCCAGCATTTT. Protein product: CASSYGTGGRNQPQHF.

Comment on this clonotype: This may be a read error: a much more frequent sequence differs by one nucleotide. This chain connects TRBV19 to TRBJ2-7; possibly TRBD1 for D (5 bases). Germline V gives CDR1 LNHDA, CDR2 SQIVND (reference sequence). The CDR3 sequence is 13 residues long. With 6 bases removed from V and 3 bases from J, the gap between germline ends came to 12 bases. The CDR3 DNA sequence: TGTGCCAGTAGCCAGAAGCAGGGCTACGAGCAGTACTTC. Translating gives CASSQKQGYEQYF.

A note on this clonotype: One end of the junction varies from germline; a read error may be responsible. The V gene is TRBV5-1, the J gene TRBJ2-3; the D is unclear. The CDR3 totals 14 residues. Germline CDR1 reads SGHRS; CDR2 reads YFSETQ. CDR3 amino acids: CASSQKTGTDTQYF. The DNA of the CDR3 is TGCGCCAGCAGCCAAAAAACGGGCACAGATACGCAGTACTTT.

This clonotype was counted ten times or more. The chain couples TRBV24-1 to TRBJ2-2; TRBD1 agrees at 8 bases. V gave up 5 bases and J gave up 5 bases; unmatched junction bases: 9. The CDR3 contains 16 residues. Germline CDR1 and CDR2: KGHDR and SFDVKD. The CDR3 DNA follows: TGTGCCACCAGTGCTCTGACAGGGGCGGGAACCGGGGAGCTGTTTTTT. Translated: CATSALTGAGTGELFF.

J is TRBJ1-2 and V is TRBV6-1; possibly TRBD1 for D (6 bases). Trimming pared 8 bases from V and 5 bases from J, leaving 18 bases between. Germline values: CDR1 MNHNS, CDR2 SASEGT. The CDR3 runs 14 residues. CDR3 coding DNA: TGTGCCAGCGGCCGGGGCCTGGGACAATATGGCTACACCTTC. Protein product: CASGRGLGQYGYTF.

Comments on this clonotype: A much more abundant neighbour one base away suggests this may be a read error. V and J are TRBV20-1 and TRBJ2-2; 11 bases are shared with TRBD1. The germline CDR1 and CDR2 sequences are DFQATT and SNEGSKA (reference sequence). The CDR3 spans 14 residues. CDR3 DNA: TGCAGTGCGAGGGGACAGGGGGACACCGAGGAGCTGTTTTTT. This sequence encodes CSARGQGDTEELFF.

About this clonotype: Being one base from a much bigger clone, this may be a read error. The chain combines TRBV7-9 with TRBJ2-7, with unresolved D. The V and J ends lost 1 base and 5 bases respectively, with 12 bases between them. CDR1 SEHNR and CDR2 FQNEAQ come from the germline V gene (reference sequence). The CDR3 spans 14 residues. CDR3 nucleotides: TGTGCCAGCAGCTTAGGACCCACGGAACACGAGCAGTACTTC. It encodes CASSLGPTEHEQYF.

This clonotype was seen ten or more times. The chain uses TRBV7-9 and TRBJ1-1; D not resolved. The CDR3 is made up of 13 amino acids. Trimming cost V 6 bases and J 1 base, with 9 bases left between them. Germline V lookup: CDR1 SEHNR, CDR2 FQNEAQ (reference sequence). This chain's CDR3 is CASRRSGNTEAFF. The CDR3, as DNA: TGTGCCAGCAGGCGCTCGGGGAACACTGAAGCTTTCTTT.

Ten or more counts support this clonotype. The chain employs TRBV19 and TRBJ1-2, with D possibly TRBD1 on 5 matching bases. The CDR3 sequence is 18 residues long. The germline V gene has CDR1 LNHDA and CDR2 SQIVND (reference sequence). Trimming stripped 1 base from V and 7 bases from J, with 25 bases between. CDR3 sequence (DNA): TGTGCCAGTAGTATAGGCCCTTTTCGGACACCTCATCCGAGTGGCTACACCTTC. This translates into CASSIGPFRTPHPSGYTF.

Many counts were recorded for this clonotype. The chain carries TRBV29-1 and TRBJ1-3; D remains ambiguous. Germline V gene data show CDR1 as SQVTM and CDR2 as ANQGSEA. CDR3 length equals 14 residues. The V gene lost 1 base and the J gene lost 0 bases, with 7 bases spanning the gap. The chain's CDR3 is CSVEGQLSGNTIYF. The CDR3 DNA is TGCAGCGTTGAAGGTCAGCTCTCTGGAAACACCATATATTTT. The variable domain in full, completed from reference TRBV29-1 and TRBJ1-3, reads SAVISQKPSRDICQRGTSLTIQCQVDSQVTMMFWYRQQPGQSLTLIATANQGSEATYESGFVIDKFPISRPNLTFSTLTVSNMSPEDSSIYLCSVEGQLSGNTIYFGEGSWLTVV.

There are a few counts of this clonotype. This sequence joins TRBV4-2 and TRBJ2-3; tentative D call: TRBD2 (6 bases). Per germline, CDR1 LGHNA and CDR2 YNFKEQ. The CDR3 runs to 12 residues. V was pared by 5 bases and J by 6 bases, with 9 bases between. The CDR3 nucleotides are TGTGCCAGCAGCGGAGGGACCGATACGCAGTATTTT. It translates to CASSGGTDTQYF.